This paragraph covers one T cell receptor (beta chain) sequence. The data originate from a study of blood T cell repertoires in COVID-19. Trimming left V 6 bases short and J 5 bases short, with 13 bases between. Germline V gene sequence: CDR1 KGHSH, CDR2 LQKENI. The CDR3 contains 13 residues. Profiled with immunoSEQ multiplex PCR; TCRdb holds only in-frame clones, not every one. This sample has some 100,000 clones, with nearly 90% found just once. The sample was peripheral blood. The chain employs TRBV18 and TRBJ1-2, with D unresolved. The sequence came from a woman aged 55-69 years with acute or convalescent COVID-19. This CDR3 reads CASSPGSVYGYTF. The CDR3 DNA reads TGTGCCAGCTCCCCCGGGTCTGTGTATGGCTACACCTTC.